The rows below give T cell receptor beta chains drawn from one sample of a study of blood T cell repertoires in COVID-19. Assay used: immunoSEQ multiplex PCR; TCRdb lists only in-frame clones, some missing. The sample has roughly 99,000 clones; almost 90% are singletons. Sequencing was performed on peripheral blood. These receptors were obtained from a man aged 45-60 years with COVID-19, enrolled during active disease. CDR3s include the opening cysteine and the closing phenylalanine or tryptophan. D genes are given only for firm matches. Expanded clones get a size class; other rows say once, few or many, or leave the size out.

>TRBJ2-5|TRBV27|-|TRBD1
TGTGCCAGCGGGGACAGAGCCCAAGAGACCCAGTACTTC
CASGDRAQETQYF
>TRBJ2-6|TRBV7-3|-|-
TGTGCCAGCAGCCTAGGGGGCTCTGGGGCCAACGTCCTGACTTTC
CASSLGGSGANVLTF
>TRBJ1-6|TRBV12-3/TRBV12-4|-|-
TGTGCCAGCAAGCGGGGGAACTCACCCCTCCACTTT
CASKRGNSPLHF
>TRBJ1-1|TRBV18|once|TRBD1
TGTGCCAGCTCACCAGAGGGGGCGACTGAAGCTTTCTTT
CASSPEGATEAFF
>TRBJ1-4|TRBV2|-|-
TGTGCCAGCGGCGTGGGGCCCTATGAAAAACTGTTTTTT
CASGVGPYEKLFF
>TRBJ1-5|TRBV6-6|-|-
TGTGCCAGCACCGAATGGGGGGGCAATCAGCCCCAGCATTTT
CASTEWGGNQPQHF
>TRBJ2-7|TRBV7-6|-|TRBD2
TGTGCCAGCAGCTTAGCTAGCGGGGGGACCTACGAGCAGTACTTC
CASSLASGGTYEQYF
>TRBJ1-1|TRBV12-3/TRBV12-4|-|-
TGTGCCAGCAGTTTTCTTTACACTGAAGCTTTCTTT
CASSFLYTEAFF
>TRBJ1-6|TRBV5-1|-|-
TGCGCCAGCAGCTTGACAGGGTTCTTCTATAATTCACCCCTCCACTTT
CASSLTGFFYNSPLHF
>TRBJ1-2|TRBV7-9|-|-
TGTGCCAGCAGCTTAGCTGGGGAGGACCTTAACTATGGCTACACCTTC
CASSLAGEDLNYGYTF
>TRBJ2-7|TRBV9|-|TRBD1
TGTGCCAGCAGCGTCGCCGGGACAGACTACGAGCAGTACTTC
CASSVAGTDYEQYF
>TRBJ1-5|TRBV28|-|-
TGTGCCACCTTGGAGGGGAATAGCAATCAGCCCCAGCATTTT
CATLEGNSNQPQHF
>TRBJ2-5|TRBV19|-|TRBD1
TGTGCCAGTAGTAAGGAGGACAGGGGACCCAAAGAGACCCAGTACTTC
CASSKEDRGPKETQYF
>TRBJ2-3|TRBV5-3|-|TRBD2
TGTGCCAGAAGGGTCGTTCGGTGGACTAGCGACACAGATACGCAGTATTTT
CARRVVRWTSDTDTQYF
>TRBJ1-5|TRBV19|once|TRBD1
TGTGCCAGTACCGGGACAGTGAAGGATCAGCCCCAGCATTTT
CASTGTVKDQPQHF
>TRBJ2-5|TRBV10-3|-|-
TGTGCCATCAGTGAGTCCGCGGGGAGGCAAGAGACCCAGTACTTC
CAISESAGRQETQYF
>TRBJ2-5|TRBV30|few|TRBD1
TGTGCCTGGAAAAGACAGGGCAACCCCCAAGAGACCCAGTACTTC
CAWKRQGNPQETQYF